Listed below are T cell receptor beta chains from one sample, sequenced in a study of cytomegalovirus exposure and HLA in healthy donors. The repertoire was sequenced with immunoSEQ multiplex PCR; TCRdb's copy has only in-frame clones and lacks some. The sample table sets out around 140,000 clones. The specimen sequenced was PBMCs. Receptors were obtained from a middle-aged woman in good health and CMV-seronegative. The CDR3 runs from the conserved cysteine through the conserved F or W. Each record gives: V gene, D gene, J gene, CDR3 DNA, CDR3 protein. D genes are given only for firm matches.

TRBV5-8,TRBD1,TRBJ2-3,TGTGCCAGCAGTCCTGGACAGGGGGCGCAAGATACGCAGTATTTT,CASSPGQGAQDTQYF
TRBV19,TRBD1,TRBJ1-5,TGTGCCAGTAGCCCTCAGGGGGCCCGAGGCAATCAGCCCCAGCATTTT,CASSPQGARGNQPQHF
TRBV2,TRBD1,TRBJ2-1,TGTGCCAGCAGAAATCGGGACAGGGCCTACAATGAGCAGTTCTTC,CASRNRDRAYNEQFF
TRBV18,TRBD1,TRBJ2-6,TGTGCCAGCTCAGGACGACAGGGGACTTCTGGGGCCAACGTCCTGACTTTC,CASSGRQGTSGANVLTF
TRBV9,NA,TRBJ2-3,TGTGCCAGCAGCTCCCGCAGGGGTAGCACAGATACGCAGTATTTT,CASSSRRGSTDTQYF
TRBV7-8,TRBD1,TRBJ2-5,TGTGCCAGCAGCTTAGGAGGACAGGGGGAGACCCAGTACTTC,CASSLGGQGETQYF
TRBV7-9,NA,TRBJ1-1,TGTGCCAGCAGCTTACAGGGGATGAACACTGAAGCTTTCTTT,CASSLQGMNTEAFF
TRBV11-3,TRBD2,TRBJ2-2,TGTGCCAGCAGCTTACGAAGCGGGGCGGGAAGATCCGGGGAGCTGTTTTTT,CASSLRSGAGRSGELFF
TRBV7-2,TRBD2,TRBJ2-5,TGTGCCAGCAGCCCGGGACTAGCGGGGGGTCAAGAGACCCAGTACTTC,CASSPGLAGGQETQYF
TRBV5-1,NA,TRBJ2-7,TGCGCCAGCAGCTTGTCCCCCTTTATCTACGAGCAGTACTTC,CASSLSPFIYEQYF
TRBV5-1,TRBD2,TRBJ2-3,TGCGCCAGCAGCTTGGCCGGGACTAGTGAATGGGATACGCAGTATTTT,CASSLAGTSEWDTQYF
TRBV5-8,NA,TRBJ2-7,TGTGCCAGCAGCAGGACAGACTACGAGCAGTACTTC,CASSRTDYEQYF
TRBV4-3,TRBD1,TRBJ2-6,TGCGCCAGCAGCCATCTCGGGGACAGTCGCGTCCTGACTTTC,CASSHLGDSRVLTF
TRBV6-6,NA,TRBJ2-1,TGTGCCAGCAGTTCGTCACCCGCGGACAATGAGCAGTTCTTC,CASSSSPADNEQFF
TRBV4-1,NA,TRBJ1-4,TGCGCCAGCAGCCCCCAGGGGTCCCGTTCTTTGTGGCTGTTTTTT,CASSPQGSRSLWLFF
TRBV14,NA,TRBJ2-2,TGTGCCAGCAGCCTCAGGGGGGAGCCTCCGAACACCGGGGAGCTGTTTTTT,CASSLRGEPPNTGELFF
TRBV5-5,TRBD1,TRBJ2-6,TGTGCCAGCAGCTTACAGGGGTTAGGTGGGGCCAACGTCCTGACTTTC,CASSLQGLGGANVLTF
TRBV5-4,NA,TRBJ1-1,TGTGCCAGCAGCTTTGACCCCCCGGCAGGTGAAGCTTTCTTT,CASSFDPPAGEAFF
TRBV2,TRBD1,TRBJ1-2,TGTGCCAGCAGTGAACGGCCAGGGGGGAATAACTATGGCTACACCTTC,CASSERPGGNNYGYTF
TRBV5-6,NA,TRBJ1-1,TGTGCCAGCAGCTACGATTTGGGGGGGAACACTGAAGCTTTCTTT,CASSYDLGGNTEAFF
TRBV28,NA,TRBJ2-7,TGTGCCAGCAGTCTCGCGGTACCCGGCGAGCAGTACTTC,CASSLAVPGEQYF
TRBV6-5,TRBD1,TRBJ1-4,TGTGCCAGCAGGAAGACTACAGGGGGCGGGAGAAAACTGCTTTTT,CASRKTTGGGRKLLF
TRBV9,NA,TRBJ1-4,TGTGCCAGCAGCGTAGACAGCACTAATGAAAAACTGTTTTTT,CASSVDSTNEKLFF
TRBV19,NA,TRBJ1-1,TGTGCCAGTAGTAAGGAGACGCCTGAAGCTTTCTTT,CASSKETPEAFF
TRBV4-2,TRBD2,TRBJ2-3,TGTGCCAGCAGCCAAGGGACTAGCGGGGGGACCTGGGAGACAGATACGCAGTATTTT,CASSQGTSGGTWETDTQYF
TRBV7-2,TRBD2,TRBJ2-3,TGTGCCAGCAGCTCTGGACTAGCGGGGGTGGATACGCAGTATTTT,CASSSGLAGVDTQYF
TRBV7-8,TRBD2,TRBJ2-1,TGTGCCAGCAGCTACCCGGGACTAGCGGGGGGGCGGGAGCAGTTCTTC,CASSYPGLAGGREQFF
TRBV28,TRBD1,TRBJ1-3,TGTGCCAGCACCCAAGGGACAGGGGTCTCTGGAAACACCATATATTTT,CASTQGTGVSGNTIYF
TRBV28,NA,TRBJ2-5,TGTGCCAGCAGTAGGGGGGGACCCGCGGGGGTAGAGACCCAGTACTTC,CASSRGGPAGVETQYF
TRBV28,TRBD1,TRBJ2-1,TGTGCCACTGACAGGGGGTCCTACAATGAGCAGTTCTTC,CATDRGSYNEQFF
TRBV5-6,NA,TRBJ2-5,TGTGCCAGCAGCTTGGGAGGGTCGGGGAATCACAATGGGGAGACCCAGTACTTC,CASSLGGSGNHNGETQYF
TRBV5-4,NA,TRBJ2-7,TGTGCCAGCAGGGCTGAGGGAACCTACGAGCAGTACTTC,CASRAEGTYEQYF
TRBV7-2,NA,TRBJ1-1,TGTGCCAGCAGCAACATAGCCCCTGAAGCTTTCTTT,CASSNIAPEAFF
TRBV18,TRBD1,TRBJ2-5,TGTGCCAGCTCGGGCGGACAGGAACAAGAGACCCAGTACTTC,CASSGGQEQETQYF
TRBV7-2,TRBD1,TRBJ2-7,TGTGCCAGCAGCCTGCGGGCAGGGGGCCACGAGCAGTACTTC,CASSLRAGGHEQYF
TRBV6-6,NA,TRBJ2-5,TGTGCCAGTTCCGGAGAGACCCAGTACTTC,CASSGETQYF
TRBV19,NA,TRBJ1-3,TGTGCCAGTAGTCCCTGGGGCCGCGGCTCTGGAAACACCATATATTTT,CASSPWGRGSGNTIYF
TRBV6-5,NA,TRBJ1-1,TGTGCCAGCAGTTACTCCCTGGGCTTATCTGAAGCTTTCTTT,CASSYSLGLSEAFF
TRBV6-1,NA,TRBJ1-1,TGTGCCACTTTGAGAGGGGGATCATACACTGAAGCTTTCTTT,CATLRGGSYTEAFF
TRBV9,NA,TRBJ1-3,TGTGCCAGCAGCTCTTACTCTGGAAACACCATATATTTT,CASSSYSGNTIYF
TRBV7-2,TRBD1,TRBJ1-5,TGTGCCAGCAGCTCTGAAGGGGGCGGCAATCAGCCCCAGCATTTT,CASSSEGGGNQPQHF
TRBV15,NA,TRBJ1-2,TGTGCCACCAGCAGAGAGGTGACAGCTAACTATGGCTACACCTTC,CATSREVTANYGYTF